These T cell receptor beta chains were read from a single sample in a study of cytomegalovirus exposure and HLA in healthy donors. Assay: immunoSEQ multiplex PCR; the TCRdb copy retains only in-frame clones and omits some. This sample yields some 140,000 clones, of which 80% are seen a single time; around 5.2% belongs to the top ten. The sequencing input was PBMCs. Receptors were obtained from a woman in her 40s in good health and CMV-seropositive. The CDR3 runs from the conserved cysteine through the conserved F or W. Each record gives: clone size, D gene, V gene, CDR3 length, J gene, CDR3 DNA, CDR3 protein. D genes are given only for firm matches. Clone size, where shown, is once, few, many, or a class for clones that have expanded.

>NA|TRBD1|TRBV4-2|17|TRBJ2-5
TGTGCCAGCAGCCAAGACCGAGCAGGGGGTAATGAGGAGACCCAGTACTTC
CASSQDRAGGNEETQYF
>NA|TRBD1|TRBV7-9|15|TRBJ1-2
TGTGCCAGCAGCTTAAGGGGGACAGGGGTAGATGGCTACACCTTC
CASSLRGTGVDGYTF
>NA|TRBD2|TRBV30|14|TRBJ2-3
TGTGCCGGTACCCCTCTAGCGGGAGCAGATACGCAGTATTTT
CAGTPLAGADTQYF
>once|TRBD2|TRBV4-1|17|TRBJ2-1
TGCGCCAGCAGCCGTGCGGGACTAGCTGAACCCCCCAATGAGCAGTTCTTC
CASSRAGLAEPPNEQFF
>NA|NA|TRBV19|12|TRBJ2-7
TGTGCCAGTAGTCAGGGATCCCACGAGCAGTACTTC
CASSQGSHEQYF
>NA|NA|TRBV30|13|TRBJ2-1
TGTGCCTGGAGTGCCCTTTCAGGACTCGAGCAGTTCTTC
CAWSALSGLEQFF
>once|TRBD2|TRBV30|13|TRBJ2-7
TGTGCCTGGAGTGAGGGACTAGGGGGGGAGCAGTACTTC
CAWSEGLGGEQYF
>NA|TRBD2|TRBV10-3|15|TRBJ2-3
TGTGCCATCAGGGGGACTAGCGGTTTCACAGATACGCAGTATTTT
CAIRGTSGFTDTQYF
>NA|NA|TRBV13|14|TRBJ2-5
TGTGCCAGCAGCTTAGGCGGGGATCAAGAGACCCAGTACTTC
CASSLGGDQETQYF
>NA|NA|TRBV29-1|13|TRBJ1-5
TGCAGCGTTGATCAGGGAAACAATCAGCCCCAGCATTTT
CSVDQGNNQPQHF
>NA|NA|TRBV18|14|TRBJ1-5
TGTGCCAGCTCACCCGGGGTCGGCAATCAGCCCCAGCATTTT
CASSPGVGNQPQHF
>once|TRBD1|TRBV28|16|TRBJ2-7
TGTGCCAGCAGTTACCCCCCGGGACAGGGCCCCGTGGGGCAGTACTTC
CASSYPPGQGPVGQYF
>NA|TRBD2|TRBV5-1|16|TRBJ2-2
TGCGCCAGCAGCTTACTAGCGGGAGCCTTAACCGGGGAGCTGTTTTTT
CASSLLAGALTGELFF
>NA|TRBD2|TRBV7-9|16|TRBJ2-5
TGTGCCAGCAGCTTAAACGGAGCGGGAGGAGGCGAGACCCAGTACTTC
CASSLNGAGGGETQYF
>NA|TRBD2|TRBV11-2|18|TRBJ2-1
TGTGCCAGCAGCTTAGTCGCCGGGGGACTAGCGGCGCTCAATGAGCAGTTCTTC
CASSLVAGGLAALNEQFF
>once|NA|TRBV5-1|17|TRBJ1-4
TGCGCCAGCAGCTTGGTTGCGGGGGGAGTTCGTTCTGAAAAACTGTTTTTT
CASSLVAGGVRSEKLFF
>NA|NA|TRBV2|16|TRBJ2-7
TGTGCCAGCAAAGGGACTGCCGCTTTAGGCTCCTACGAGCAGTACTTC
CASKGTAALGSYEQYF
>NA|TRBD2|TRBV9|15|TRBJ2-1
TGTGCCAGCAGCGAACTAGCGGCAACCTACAATGAGCAGTTCTTC
CASSELAATYNEQFF
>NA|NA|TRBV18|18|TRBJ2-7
TGTGCCAGCTCAAGGTCGGGGGGCTTTTCTCAACTCTCCTACGAGCAGTACTTC
CASSRSGGFSQLSYEQYF
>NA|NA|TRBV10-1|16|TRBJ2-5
TGCGCCAGCAGTGAGGCCAATGGAGGCAACCAAGAGACCCAGTACTTC
CASSEANGGNQETQYF
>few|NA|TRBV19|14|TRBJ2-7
TGTGCCAGTAGTCCGTCGGTTACCTCCTACGAGCAGTACTTC
CASSPSVTSYEQYF
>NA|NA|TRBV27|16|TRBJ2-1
TGTGCCAGCAGAGCTCAGGGGTCTACCCTTAACAATGAGCAGTTCTTC
CASRAQGSTLNNEQFF
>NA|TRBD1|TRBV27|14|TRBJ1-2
TGTGCCAGCAGTTTGTCCAGGGGGTGGGATGGCTACACCTTC
CASSLSRGWDGYTF
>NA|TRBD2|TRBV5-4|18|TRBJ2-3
TGTGCCAGCAGCCGGACTAGCGGGAGCAGTTTGAGCACAGATACGCAGTATTTT
CASSRTSGSSLSTDTQYF
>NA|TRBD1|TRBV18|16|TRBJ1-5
TGTGCCAGCTCACCACCGAGGCAGGGGGAGGATCAGCCCCAGCATTTT
CASSPPRQGEDQPQHF
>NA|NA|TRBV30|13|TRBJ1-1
TGTGCCTGGAGTGCAGGTGGTGGAACTGAAGCTTTCTTT
CAWSAGGGTEAFF
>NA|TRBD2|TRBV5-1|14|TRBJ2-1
TGCGCCAGCAGCCTCGGGGGGTCAAACAATGAGCAGTTCTTC
CASSLGGSNNEQFF
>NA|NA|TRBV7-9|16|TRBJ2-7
TGTGCCAGCAGCCTTCCTGGACTTCAGGGTGCGGGAGAGCAGTACTTC
CASSLPGLQGAGEQYF
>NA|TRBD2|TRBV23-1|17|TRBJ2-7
TGCGCCAGCACCCAGGGACTAGCGGGAGGGCCTAGCTACGAGCAGTACTTC
CASTQGLAGGPSYEQYF
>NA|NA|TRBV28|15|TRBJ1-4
TGTGCCAGCAGTTTGGGGGGTGCTGGGGATGAAAAACTGTTTTTT
CASSLGGAGDEKLFF
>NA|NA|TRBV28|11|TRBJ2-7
TGTGCCAGCAGTCCCCAGGACGAGCAGTACTTC
CASSPQDEQYF
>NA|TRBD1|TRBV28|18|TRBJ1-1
TGTGCCAGTCACGTTGAACAGGGGGGGCGGGGGATGAACACTGAAGCTTTCTTT
CASHVEQGGRGMNTEAFF
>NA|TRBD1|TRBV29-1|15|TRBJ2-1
TGCAGCGCCTGTCCTATTGGACAGGGCTACAATGAGCAGTTCTTC
CSACPIGQGYNEQFF
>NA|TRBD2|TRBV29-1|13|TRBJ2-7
TGCAGCGTTGCGCGGGGGTCCTCCTACGAGCAGTACTTC
CSVARGSSYEQYF
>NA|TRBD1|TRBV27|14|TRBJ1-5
TGTGCCAGCAGTTTAATCACAGGGGTTCAGCCCCAGCATTTT
CASSLITGVQPQHF
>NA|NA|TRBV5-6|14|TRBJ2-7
TGTGCCAGCAGCTTAGGCAGGGTTGCCTACGAGCAGTACTTC
CASSLGRVAYEQYF
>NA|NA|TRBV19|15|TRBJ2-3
TGTGCCAGTAGTATAACGACCAGGGCCAAAGATACGCAGTATTTT
CASSITTRAKDTQYF
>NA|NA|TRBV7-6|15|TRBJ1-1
TGTGCCAGCAGCTTAGAAGGACTTTTGAACACTGAAGCTTTCTTT
CASSLEGLLNTEAFF
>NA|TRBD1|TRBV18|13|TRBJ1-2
TGTGCCAGCTCTCTCGACAGGGGCTATGGCTACACCTTC
CASSLDRGYGYTF
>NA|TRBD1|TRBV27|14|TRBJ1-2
TGTGCCAGCAGTCCCGGGACAGGGTTCGGCGGCTACACCTTC
CASSPGTGFGGYTF
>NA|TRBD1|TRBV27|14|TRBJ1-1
TGTGCCAGCAGTCCAACAGGGGCGAACACTGAAGCTTTCTTT
CASSPTGANTEAFF
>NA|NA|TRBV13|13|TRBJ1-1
TGTGCCAGCAAACCCAGGGGTCCCACTGAAGCTTTCTTT
CASKPRGPTEAFF